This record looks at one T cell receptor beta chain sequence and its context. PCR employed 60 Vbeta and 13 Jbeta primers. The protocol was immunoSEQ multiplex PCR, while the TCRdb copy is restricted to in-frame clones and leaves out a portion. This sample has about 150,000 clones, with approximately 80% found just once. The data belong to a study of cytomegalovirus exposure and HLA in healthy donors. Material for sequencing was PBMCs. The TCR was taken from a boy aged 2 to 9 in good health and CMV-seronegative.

The CDR3 DNA follows: TGTGCCAGCTTTTCGTTATCGGGGTCGGGCACTGAAGCTTTCTTT. It encodes CASFSLSGSGTEAFF. This chain uses TRBV13 with TRBJ1-1, with D hard to call. The germline V and J ends were trimmed by 8 bases and 4 bases, with 20 bases remaining between them. Per the germline V gene, CDR1 is PRHDT and CDR2 is FYEKMQ (reference sequence). The CDR3 is 15 amino acids.